This T cell receptor beta chain was observed in a study of T cells in Graves' hyperthyroidism and ophthalmopathy. Looked up from germline, CDR1 is SNHLY and CDR2 is FYNNEI. The CDR3 contains 14 residues. V was cut by 6 bases and J by 2 bases, with 10 bases left in between. This clonotype occurred many times. Regions amplified from RNA transcripts were the TCR beta CDR3 regions. TCR CDR3 underwent first-round RT-PCR with the HTBI primer set. MiXCR was run by TCRdb on the multiplex PCR reads, yielding one entry per CDR3 protein. This sample has approximately 400,000 distinct CDR3 sequences; over 12% occur once, and the top ten carry approximately 29%.

This clonotype was sampled from a man over 45 with Graves' ophthalmopathy. Material: blood. V and J are TRBV2 and TRBJ2-2, with a weak D call TRBD1 (6 bases). CDR3 amino acids: CASSEGQNTGELFF. The CDR3 DNA follows: TGTGCCAGCAGCGAGGGACAAAACACCGGGGAGCTGTTTTTT.